Below are 15 T cell receptor beta chains sequenced from a single sample in a study of graft-versus-host responses after intestinal transplantation. The assay was immunoSEQ multiplex PCR, and TCRdb's table has in-frame clones only and misses some. Seen here are about 98,000 clones, 86% observed once, and the top ten hold more than 1.4%. Here the sequenced sample was PBMCs, taken 255 days after intestinal transplant. The receptors derive from a human patient who received an intestinal transplant, so some T cells may come from the graft donor.

This chain connects TRBV9 to TRBJ1-2; TRBD1 matches at 11 bases. This CDR3 region has 16 residues. CDR1 is SGDLS, CDR2 YYNGEE, per germline. V shed 3 bases and J 2 bases; nucleotides not matched to a gene: 6. The CDR3 DNA reads as TGTGCCAGCAGCGGAGGGACAGGGGGTTCCAACTATGGCTACACCTTC. This gives the protein CASSGGTGGSNYGYTF.

This clone was detected a few times. The rearrangement uses TRBV6-5 and TRBJ1-2; D gene uncertain. This CDR3 has 13 amino acids. Between the trimmed V and J ends, which lost 6 bases and 5 bases, there was a span of 13 bases. Germline values: CDR1 MNHEY, CDR2 SVGAGI. The CDR3 bases are TGTGCCAGCAGACTTACGGTCGGTTATGGCTACACCTTC. Encoded protein: CASRLTVGYGYTF.

This sequence joins TRBV28 and TRBJ1-2; TRBD1 matches at 7 bases. Germline values: CDR1 MDHEN, CDR2 SYDVKM. The CDR3 covers 14 residues. V shed 6 bases and J 5 bases; nucleotides not matched to a gene: 9. The CDR3 is CASSESGTDYGYTF. The DNA of the CDR3 is TGTGCCAGCAGCGAAAGCGGGACAGATTATGGCTACACCTTC.

The V and J genes are TRBV30 and TRBJ2-6, with 8 bases aligning to TRBD1. Germline V gene data show CDR1 as GTSNPN and CDR2 as SVGIG (reference sequence). The CDR3 length is 16 residues. The junction had 2 bases not matched to a gene; V was cut back by 1 base and J by 0 bases. CDR3 residues: CAWSGTGPSGANVLTF. DNA for the CDR3: TGTGCCTGGAGTGGGACAGGGCCCTCTGGGGCCAACGTCCTGACTTTC. The full variable domain, with the rest looked up from reference TRBV30 and TRBJ2-6, is SQTIHQWPATLVQPVGSPLSLECTVEGTSNPNLYWYRQAAGRGLQLLFYSVGIGQISSEVPQNLSASRPQDRQFILSSKKLLLSDSGFYLCAWSGTGPSGANVLTFGAGSRLTVL.

The chain combines TRBV7-9 with TRBJ1-4; TRBD1 might be the D (5 bases). The germline gives CDR1 SEHNR, CDR2 FQNEAQ (reference sequence). The CDR3 length is 16 residues. The V end lost 2 bases, the J end lost 6 bases, and 16 bases lay between the germline ends. The CDR3 DNA reads as TGTGCCAGCAGCTTACTTGTGGCAGGGAGGGATGAAAAACTGTTTTTT. It translates to CASSLLVAGRDEKLFF.

The rearrangement links TRBV19 to TRBJ1-4; D gene uncertain. Germline V lookup: CDR1 LNHDA, CDR2 SQIVND (reference sequence). The V and J ends lost 6 bases and 7 bases respectively, with 15 bases between them. The CDR3 totals 14 residues. CDR3 coding DNA: TGTGCCAGTAGGCCACACATGGACGGTGAAAAACTGTTTTTT. Encoded protein: CASRPHMDGEKLFF.

V is TRBV4-3 and J is TRBJ2-1, with a tentative D call TRBD2 (6 bases). The ends were cut back, 1 base at V and 4 bases at J, with 14 bases in the middle. CDR1 is LGHNA, CDR2 YSLEER, per germline. CDR3 size: 16 residues. CDR3 residues: CASSQVRLGGYNEQFF. CDR3 coding DNA: TGCGCCAGCAGCCAAGTCCGACTAGGAGGATACAATGAGCAGTTCTTC.

V and J are TRBV28 and TRBJ2-7; 7 bases align to TRBD1. V gave up 4 bases and J gave up 3 bases; unmatched junction bases: 6. Per germline, CDR1 MDHEN and CDR2 SYDVKM. The CDR3 loop spans 14 amino acids. For the CDR3, the DNA is TGTGCCAGCAGTTCCGGGACAGAATACTACGAGCAGTACTTC. This encodes CASSSGTEYYEQYF.

The chain uses TRBV19 and TRBJ1-3, with unresolved D. The CDR3 is 14 amino acids. The V gene lost 5 bases and the J gene lost 7 bases, with 15 bases spanning the gap. Germline-derived CDR1 and CDR2 are LNHDA and SQIVND (reference sequence). As DNA, the CDR3 is TGTGCCAGTAGTCTAACTGACACGGTGAACACCATATATTTT. Encoded protein: CASSLTDTVNTIYF.

This clone showed up just once. The chain links TRBV28 to TRBJ2-5; 9 bases line up with TRBD2. The CDR3 extends over 16 amino acids. The V gene's germline CDR1 is MDHEN and CDR2 SYDVKM. V lost 4 bases, J lost 5 bases, and 11 bases stayed unmatched. As DNA, the CDR3 is TGTGCCAGCAGTTATAGCGCGGGAGGGTTCCAGGAGACCCAGTACTTC. It codes for CASSYSAGGFQETQYF.

The rearrangement joins TRBV27 to TRBJ2-6, with D uncertain. This CDR3 has 14 residues. V was clipped by 4 bases and J by 4 bases, with 8 bases between them. Germline CDR1 MNHEY, CDR2 SMNVEV (reference sequence). The CDR3 DNA reads TGTGCCAGCAGTTGGATTCCCGGGGCCAACGTCCTGACTTTC. Amino acid sequence: CASSWIPGANVLTF.

V is TRBV27 and J is TRBJ1-4, with D unresolved. The germline V and J ends were trimmed by 5 bases and 6 bases, with 16 bases remaining between them. Germline CDR1 is MNHEY and CDR2 is SMNVEV (reference sequence). The CDR3 is 15 residues long. The CDR3 sequence: CASSMWAEPHEKLFF. CDR3 nucleotides: TGTGCCAGCAGTATGTGGGCCGAGCCCCATGAAAAACTGTTTTTT. The full variable domain, rest sourced from reference TRBV27 and TRBJ1-4, is EAQVTQNPRYLITVTGKKLTVTCSQNMNHEYMSWYRQDPGLGLRQIYYSMNVEVTDKGDVPEGYKVSRKEKRNFPLILESPSPNQTSLYFCASSMWAEPHEKLFFGSGTQLSVL.

This chain uses TRBV11-1 with TRBJ2-6; D is uncertain. V gave up 1 base and J gave up 3 bases, with 7 bases separating them. This CDR3 is built from 15 residues. The V gene's germline CDR1 is SGHAT and CDR2 FQDESV (reference sequence). Here the CDR3 DNA reads TGTGCCAGCAGCTTAGAAGTATTTGGGGCCAACGTCCTGACTTTC. Translated: CASSLEVFGANVLTF.

V and J are TRBV27 and TRBJ1-5, with 8 nucleotides matching TRBD1. Per the germline V gene, CDR1 is MNHEY and CDR2 is SMNVEV (reference sequence). This CDR3 comprises 16 residues. The J segment lost 6 bases and the V segment lost 6 bases, leaving 13 bases of the junction unmatched. This chain's CDR3 is CASRSTPGTGSQPQHF. As DNA, the CDR3 is TGTGCCAGCAGATCCACCCCCGGGACAGGCTCTCAGCCCCAGCATTTT.

The J gene is TRBJ1-2, the V gene TRBV7-2, with a tentative D call TRBD1 (5 bases). The CDR3 sequence is 15 residues long. Trimming removed 0 bases at V and 5 bases at J, with 13 bases between. Per the germline V gene, CDR1 is SGHTA and CDR2 is FQGNSA. The CDR3 region has the DNA TGTGCCAGCAGCTTAGCGGGTACGGGGCCGTATGGCTACACCTTC. It codes for CASSLAGTGPYGYTF.